This T cell receptor (beta chain) was obtained from a study of T-cell memory formation after mild COVID-19. V dropped 3 bases and J dropped 3 bases, with 6 bases sitting between them. The CDR3 contains 13 residues. TCRdb redid the calling of the 5' RACE reads with MiXCR, one entry per CDR3 protein. The data contain nearly 250,000 distinct CDR3 sequences, 15% of them singletons. The sequence was obtained from an adult woman who had mild COVID-19 (a few samples of this study predate the infection). Cell type and time point are not known. Specimen: PBMCs or a T cell subset sorted from them (not recorded which). The chain uses TRBV12-3 or TRBV12-4 and TRBJ1-5; the D is unclear. CDR3 in DNA: TGTGCCAGCAGTTTGGGGTTCAATCAGCCCCAGCATTTT. It encodes CASSLGFNQPQHF.